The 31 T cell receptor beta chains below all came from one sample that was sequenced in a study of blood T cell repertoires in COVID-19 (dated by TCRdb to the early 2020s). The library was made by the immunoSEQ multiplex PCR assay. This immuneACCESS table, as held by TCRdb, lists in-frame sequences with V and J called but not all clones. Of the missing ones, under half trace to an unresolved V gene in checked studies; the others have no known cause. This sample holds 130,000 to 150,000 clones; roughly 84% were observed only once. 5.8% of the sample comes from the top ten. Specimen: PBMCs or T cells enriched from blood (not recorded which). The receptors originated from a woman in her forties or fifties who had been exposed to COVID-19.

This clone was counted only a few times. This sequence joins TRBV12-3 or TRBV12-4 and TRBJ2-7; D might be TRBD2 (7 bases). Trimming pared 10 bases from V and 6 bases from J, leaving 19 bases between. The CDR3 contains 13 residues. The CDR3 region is CATSRGGASEQYF. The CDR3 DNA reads TGTGCCACCTCGAGGGGGGGGGCCTCCGAGCAGTACTTC.

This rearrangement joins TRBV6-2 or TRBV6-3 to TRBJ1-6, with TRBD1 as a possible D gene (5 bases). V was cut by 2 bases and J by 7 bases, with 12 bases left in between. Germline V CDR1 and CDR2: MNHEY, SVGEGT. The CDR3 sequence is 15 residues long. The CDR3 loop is CASSYVQGGNSPLHF. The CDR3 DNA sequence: TGTGCCAGCAGTTACGTCCAGGGTGGCAATTCACCCCTCCACTTT.

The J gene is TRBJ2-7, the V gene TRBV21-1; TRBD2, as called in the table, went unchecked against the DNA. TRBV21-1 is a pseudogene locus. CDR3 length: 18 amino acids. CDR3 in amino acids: CASSTSTGPRRGPYEQYF. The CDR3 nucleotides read TGTGCCAGCAGCACTAGTACCGGGCCTCGGAGGGGCCCCTACGAGCAGTACTTC.

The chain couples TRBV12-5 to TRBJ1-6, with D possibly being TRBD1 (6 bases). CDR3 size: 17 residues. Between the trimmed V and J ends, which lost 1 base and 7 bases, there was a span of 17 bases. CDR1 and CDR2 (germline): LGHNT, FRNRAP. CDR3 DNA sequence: TGTGCTAGTGGTTTGGCCGCTCGGGGGGGCCGCAATTCACCCCTCCACTTT. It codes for CASGLAARGGRNSPLHF. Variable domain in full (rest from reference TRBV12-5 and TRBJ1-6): DARVTQTPRHKVTEMGQEVTMRCQPILGHNTVFWYRQTMMQGLELLAYFRNRAPLDDSGMPKDRFSAEMPDATLATLKIQPSEPRDSAVYFCASGLAARGGRNSPLHFGNGTRLTVT.

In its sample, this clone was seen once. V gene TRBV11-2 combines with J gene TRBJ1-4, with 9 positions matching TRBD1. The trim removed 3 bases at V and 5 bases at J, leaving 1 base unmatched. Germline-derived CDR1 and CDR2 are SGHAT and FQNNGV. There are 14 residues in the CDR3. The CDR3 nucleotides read TGTGCCAGCAGCTTCGACAGGGGGAATGAAAAACTGTTTTTT. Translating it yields CASSFDRGNEKLFF.

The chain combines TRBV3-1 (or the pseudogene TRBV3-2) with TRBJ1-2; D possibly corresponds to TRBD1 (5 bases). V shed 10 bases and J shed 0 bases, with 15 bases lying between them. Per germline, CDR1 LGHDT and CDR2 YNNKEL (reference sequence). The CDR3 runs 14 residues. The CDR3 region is CATSRGTTNYGYTF. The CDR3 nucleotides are TGTGCCACCTCCCGGGGGACCACTAACTATGGCTACACCTTC.

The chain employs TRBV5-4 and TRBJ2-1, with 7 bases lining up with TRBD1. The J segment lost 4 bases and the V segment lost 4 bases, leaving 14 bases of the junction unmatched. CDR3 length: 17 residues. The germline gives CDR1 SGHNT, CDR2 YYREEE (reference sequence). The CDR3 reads CASSRKMTGMGYNEQFF. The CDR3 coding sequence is TGTGCCAGCAGCAGGAAGATGACAGGGATGGGGTACAATGAGCAGTTCTTC.

The CDR3 nucleotides are TGCGCCAGCAGCCAAGGTGCGGGGACGGCCTACGAGCAGTACTTC. Its protein is CASSQGAGTAYEQYF. This chain links TRBV4-3 with TRBJ2-7, with a weak D call TRBD2 (6 bases). The length of the CDR3 is 15 residues. CDR1 and CDR2 from the germline V gene are LGHNA and YSLEER. The V gene lost 1 base and the J gene lost 2 bases, with 12 bases spanning the gap.

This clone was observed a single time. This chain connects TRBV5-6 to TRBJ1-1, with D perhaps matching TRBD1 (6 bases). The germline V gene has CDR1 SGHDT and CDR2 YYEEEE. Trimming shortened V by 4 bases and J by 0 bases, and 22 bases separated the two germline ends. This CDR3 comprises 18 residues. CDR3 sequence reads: CASSRSRGRRTMNTEAFF. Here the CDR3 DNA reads TGTGCCAGCAGCCGTTCCAGGGGCAGAAGAACAATGAACACTGAAGCTTTCTTT.

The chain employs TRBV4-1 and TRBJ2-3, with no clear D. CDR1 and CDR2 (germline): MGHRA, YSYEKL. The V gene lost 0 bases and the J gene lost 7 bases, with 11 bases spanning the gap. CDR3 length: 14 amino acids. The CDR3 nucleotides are TGCGCCAGCAGCCAAGAACTCGAGCTATATACGCAGTATTTT. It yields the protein CASSQELELYTQYF.

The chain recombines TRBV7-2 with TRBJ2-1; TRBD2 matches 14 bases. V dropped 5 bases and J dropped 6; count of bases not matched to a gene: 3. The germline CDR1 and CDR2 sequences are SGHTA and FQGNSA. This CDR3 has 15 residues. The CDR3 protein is CASSLGTSGSNEQFF. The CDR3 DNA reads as TGTGCCAGCAGCCTCGGGACTAGCGGGAGCAATGAGCAGTTCTTC.

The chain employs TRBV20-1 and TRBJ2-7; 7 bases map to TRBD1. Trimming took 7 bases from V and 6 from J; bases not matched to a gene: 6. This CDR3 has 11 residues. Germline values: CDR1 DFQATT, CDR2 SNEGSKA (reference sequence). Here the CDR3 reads CSVLTGSEQYF. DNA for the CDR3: TGCAGTGTCTTGACAGGGAGCGAGCAGTACTTC.

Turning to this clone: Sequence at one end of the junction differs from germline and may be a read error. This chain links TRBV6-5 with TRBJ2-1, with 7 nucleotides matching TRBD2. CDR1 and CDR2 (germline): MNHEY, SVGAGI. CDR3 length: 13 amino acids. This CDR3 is CASTPRGRGVLIF. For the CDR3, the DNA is TGTGCCAGCACCCCCCGGGGCCGGGGGGTGTTAATCTTC.

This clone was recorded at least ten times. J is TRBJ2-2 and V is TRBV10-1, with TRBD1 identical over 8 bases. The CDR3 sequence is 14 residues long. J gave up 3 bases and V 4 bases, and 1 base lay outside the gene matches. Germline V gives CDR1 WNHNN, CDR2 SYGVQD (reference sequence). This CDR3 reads CASSGTGYTGELFF. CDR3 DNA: TGCGCCAGCAGTGGGACAGGGTACACCGGGGAGCTGTTTTTT.

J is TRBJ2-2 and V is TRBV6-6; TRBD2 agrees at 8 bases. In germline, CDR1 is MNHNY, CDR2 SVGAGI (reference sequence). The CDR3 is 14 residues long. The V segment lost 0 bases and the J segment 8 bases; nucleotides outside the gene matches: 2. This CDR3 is CASSYSRLAGELFF. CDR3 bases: TGTGCCAGCAGTTACTCCCGACTAGCGGGGGAGCTGTTTTTT.

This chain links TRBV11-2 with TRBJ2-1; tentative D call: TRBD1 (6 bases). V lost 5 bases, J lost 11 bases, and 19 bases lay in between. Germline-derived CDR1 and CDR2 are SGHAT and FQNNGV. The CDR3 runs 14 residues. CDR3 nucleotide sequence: TGTGCCAGCAGCCCACCTCCTAGAGGGGGAAAGCAGTTCTTC. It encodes CASSPPPRGGKQFF.

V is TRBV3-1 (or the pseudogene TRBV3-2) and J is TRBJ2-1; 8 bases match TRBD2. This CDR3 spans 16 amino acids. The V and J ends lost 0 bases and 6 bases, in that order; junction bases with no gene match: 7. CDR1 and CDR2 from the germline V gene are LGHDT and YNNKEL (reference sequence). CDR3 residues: CASSQDPGLAGNEQFF. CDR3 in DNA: TGTGCCAGCAGCCAAGATCCCGGACTAGCAGGCAATGAGCAGTTCTTC.

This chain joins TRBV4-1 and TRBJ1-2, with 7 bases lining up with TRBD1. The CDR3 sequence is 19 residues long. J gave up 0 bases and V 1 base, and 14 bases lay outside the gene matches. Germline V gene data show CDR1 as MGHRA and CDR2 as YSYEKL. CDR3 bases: TGCGCCAGCAGCCAAGGTTCAGGACAGGAGGGGGTGTCTAACTATGGCTACACCTTC. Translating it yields CASSQGSGQEGVSNYGYTF.

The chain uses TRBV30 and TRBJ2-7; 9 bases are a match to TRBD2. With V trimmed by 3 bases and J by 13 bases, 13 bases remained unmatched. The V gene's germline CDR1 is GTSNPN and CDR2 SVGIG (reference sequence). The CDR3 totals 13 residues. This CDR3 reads CAWSPEGLAGIYF. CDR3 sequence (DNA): TGTGCCTGGAGCCCTGAGGGTCTAGCGGGAATATACTTC. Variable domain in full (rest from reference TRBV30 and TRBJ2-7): SQTIHQWPATLVQPVGSPLSLECTVEGTSNPNLYWYRQAAGRGLQLLFYSVGIGQISSEVPQNLSASRPQDRQFILSSKKLLLSDSGFYLCAWSPEGLAGIYFGPGTRLTVT.

For the CDR3, the DNA is TGTGCCAGCAGCTCGACTAGTGCGGACACCGGGGAGCTGTTTTTT. Translation gives CASSSTSADTGELFF. The chain recombines TRBV7-7 with TRBJ2-2, with a possible D match to TRBD2 (6 bases). Trimming left V 4 bases short and J 3 bases short, with 12 bases between. The CDR3 covers 15 residues. Germline loops: CDR1 SSHAT, CDR2 FNYEAQ (reference sequence).

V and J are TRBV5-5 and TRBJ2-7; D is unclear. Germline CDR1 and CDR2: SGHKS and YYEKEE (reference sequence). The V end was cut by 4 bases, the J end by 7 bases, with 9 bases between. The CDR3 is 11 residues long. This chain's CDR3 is CASSLPGEQYF. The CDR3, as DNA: TGTGCCAGCAGCCTCCCCGGGGAGCAGTACTTC.

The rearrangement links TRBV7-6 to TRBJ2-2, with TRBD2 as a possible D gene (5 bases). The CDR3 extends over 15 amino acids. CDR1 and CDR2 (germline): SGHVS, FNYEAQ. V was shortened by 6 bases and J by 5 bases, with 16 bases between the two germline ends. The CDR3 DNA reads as TGTGCCAGCAGAAAGGGCCTAGCTGGGACCGGGGAGCTGTTTTTT. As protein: CASRKGLAGTGELFF.

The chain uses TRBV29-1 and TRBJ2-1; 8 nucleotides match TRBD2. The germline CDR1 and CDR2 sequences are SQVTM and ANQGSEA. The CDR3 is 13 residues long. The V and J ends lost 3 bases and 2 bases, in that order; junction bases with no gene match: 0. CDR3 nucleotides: TGCAGCGTTGAGCGGGAGGCCTACAATGAGCAGTTCTTC. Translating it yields CSVEREAYNEQFF.

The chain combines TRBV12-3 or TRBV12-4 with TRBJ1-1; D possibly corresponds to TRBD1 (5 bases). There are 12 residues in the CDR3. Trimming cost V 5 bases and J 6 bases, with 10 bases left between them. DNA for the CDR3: TGTGCCAGCAGTCCGGGGGGGGCTGAAGCTTTCTTT. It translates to CASSPGGAEAFF.

The CDR3 loop reads CASSLGRGTGPLFF. The CDR3 region has the DNA TGTGCCAGCAGCTTAGGACGGGGGACAGGTCCCCTCTTCTTC. The chain is built from TRBV11-3 and TRBJ2-1; 8 bases align to TRBD1. This CDR3 is built from 14 residues. Germline values: CDR1 SGHNT, CDR2 YENEEA. V gave up 1 base and J gave up 16 bases; unmatched junction bases: 12.

The CDR3 reads CAIRGGINEKLFF. CDR3 nucleotides: TGTGCCATCAGGGGGGGTATAAATGAAAAACTGTTTTTT. V and J are TRBV10-3 and TRBJ1-4; maybe TRBD1 (5 bases). V lost 6 bases and J 5 bases, leaving 10 bases between the germline ends. Germline loops: CDR1 ENHRY, CDR2 SYGVKD. CDR3 size: 13 residues.

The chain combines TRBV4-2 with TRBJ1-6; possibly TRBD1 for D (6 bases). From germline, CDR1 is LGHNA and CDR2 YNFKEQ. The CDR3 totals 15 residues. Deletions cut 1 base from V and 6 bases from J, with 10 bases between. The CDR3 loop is CASSQAGTTNSPLHF. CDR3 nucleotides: TGTGCCAGCAGCCAAGCCGGGACAACTAATTCACCCCTCCACTTT.

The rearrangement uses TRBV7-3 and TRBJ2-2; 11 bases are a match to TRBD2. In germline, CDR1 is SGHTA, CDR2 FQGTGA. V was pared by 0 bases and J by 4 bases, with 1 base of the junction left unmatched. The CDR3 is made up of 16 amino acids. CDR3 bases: TGTGCCAGCAGCTTAACCCTAGCGGGGGGCACCGGGGAGCTGTTTTTT. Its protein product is CASSLTLAGGTGELFF.

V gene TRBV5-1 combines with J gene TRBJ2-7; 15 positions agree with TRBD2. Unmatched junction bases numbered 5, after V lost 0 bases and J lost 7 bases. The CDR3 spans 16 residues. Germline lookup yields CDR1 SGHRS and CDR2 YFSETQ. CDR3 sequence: CASSLGGLAGGGEQYF. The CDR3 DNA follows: TGCGCCAGCAGCTTGGGGGGACTAGCGGGAGGAGGTGAGCAGTACTTC.

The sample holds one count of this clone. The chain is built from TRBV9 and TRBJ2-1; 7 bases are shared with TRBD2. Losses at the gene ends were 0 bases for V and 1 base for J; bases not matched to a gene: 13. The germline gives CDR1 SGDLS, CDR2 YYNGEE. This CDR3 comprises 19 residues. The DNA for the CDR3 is TGTGCCAGCAGCGTAGAGACTAGCAACCCCCTGGGTTCCTACAATGAGCAGTTCTTC. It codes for CASSVETSNPLGSYNEQFF. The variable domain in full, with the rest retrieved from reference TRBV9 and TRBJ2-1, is DSGVTQTPKHLITATGQRVTLRCSPRSGDLSVYWYQQSLDQGLQFLIQYYNGEERAKGNILERFSAQQFPDLHSELNLSSLELGDSALYFCASSVETSNPLGSYNEQFFGPGTRLTVL.

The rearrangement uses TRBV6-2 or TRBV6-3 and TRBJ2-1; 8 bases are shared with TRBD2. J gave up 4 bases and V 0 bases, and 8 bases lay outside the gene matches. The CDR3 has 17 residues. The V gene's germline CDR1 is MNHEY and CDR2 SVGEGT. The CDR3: CASSYSKRRGGYNEQFF. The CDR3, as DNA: TGTGCCAGCAGTTACTCGAAGCGCCGGGGGGGATACAATGAGCAGTTCTTC.